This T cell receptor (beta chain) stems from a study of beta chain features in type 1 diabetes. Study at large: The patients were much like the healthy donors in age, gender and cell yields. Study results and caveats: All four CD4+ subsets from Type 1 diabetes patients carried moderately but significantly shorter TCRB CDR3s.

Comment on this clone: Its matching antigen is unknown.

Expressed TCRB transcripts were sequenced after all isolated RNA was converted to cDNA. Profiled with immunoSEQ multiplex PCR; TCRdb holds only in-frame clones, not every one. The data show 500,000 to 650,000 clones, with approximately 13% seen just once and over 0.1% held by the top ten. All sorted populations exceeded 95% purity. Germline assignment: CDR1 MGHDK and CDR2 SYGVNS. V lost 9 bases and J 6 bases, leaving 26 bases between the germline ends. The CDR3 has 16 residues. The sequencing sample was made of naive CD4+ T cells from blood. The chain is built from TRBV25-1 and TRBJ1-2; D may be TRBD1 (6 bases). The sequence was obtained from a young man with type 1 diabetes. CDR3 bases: TGTGCCAGAGGGGGAGGGACACTCAGGTTGCGACATGGCTACACCTTC. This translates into CARGGGTLRLRHGYTF.